The sequence of this TCR beta chain was determined in a study of identical twins. This clonotype turned up a few times. The antigen remains undetermined. The study, taken as a whole, reports: Whereas memory repertoires showed no such difference, abundant cord blood beta clonotypes carried fewer insertions. The study drew conclusions from cross-sectional statistical analysis, not from following the same donors.

TCRdb ran MiXCR on the 5' RACE reads and lists one entry per CDR3 protein. The sample holds 690,000 or so distinct CDR3 sequences, around 6% seen once. No donor was unhealthy or non-Caucasian. Sequencing input: naive T cells sorted from blood. The receptor was isolated from a man younger than 30 in good health.

CDR3 sequence reads: CASSSPPETVRGLREQYV. The CDR3 DNA reads as TGTGCCAGCAGTTCCCCACCCGAAACAGTTCGAGGGCTCCGCGAGCAGTACGTC. The chain uses TRBV6-2 or TRBV6-3 and TRBJ2-7, with D tentatively TRBD2 (5 bases). V was trimmed by 4 bases and J by 6 bases, leaving 28 bases between them. Germline CDR1 reads MNHEY; CDR2 reads SVGEGT. This CDR3 comprises 18 residues.